Only a few counts were recorded for the clone carrying this TCR beta chain. The data were obtained in a study of metastatic and nonmetastatic thyroid tumors. Study details: Repertoire comparisons spanned blood and tumor or nodule tissue from malignant and benign thyroid patients.

V was clipped by 4 bases and J by 0 bases; unmatched bases: 5. The CDR3 spans 16 residues. MiXCR reprocessed the PCR reads for TCRdb. The repertoire has approximately 16,000 clones, roughly a quarter of them found once; the top ten carry around an eighth. No patient had received any treatment before thyroid surgery. The rearrangement uses TRBV12-3 or TRBV12-4 and TRBJ1-2, with TRBD1 identical over 10 bases. The sequenced material came from tumor tissue. The source is a male donor with papillary thyroid cancer or a benign thyroid nodule (not recorded which). Some clones in this sample may be carry-over from other donors' samples. This chain's CDR3 is CASSYLGQGANYGYTF. The CDR3 DNA reads TGTGCCAGCAGTTACCTCGGACAGGGGGCTAACTATGGCTACACCTTC.